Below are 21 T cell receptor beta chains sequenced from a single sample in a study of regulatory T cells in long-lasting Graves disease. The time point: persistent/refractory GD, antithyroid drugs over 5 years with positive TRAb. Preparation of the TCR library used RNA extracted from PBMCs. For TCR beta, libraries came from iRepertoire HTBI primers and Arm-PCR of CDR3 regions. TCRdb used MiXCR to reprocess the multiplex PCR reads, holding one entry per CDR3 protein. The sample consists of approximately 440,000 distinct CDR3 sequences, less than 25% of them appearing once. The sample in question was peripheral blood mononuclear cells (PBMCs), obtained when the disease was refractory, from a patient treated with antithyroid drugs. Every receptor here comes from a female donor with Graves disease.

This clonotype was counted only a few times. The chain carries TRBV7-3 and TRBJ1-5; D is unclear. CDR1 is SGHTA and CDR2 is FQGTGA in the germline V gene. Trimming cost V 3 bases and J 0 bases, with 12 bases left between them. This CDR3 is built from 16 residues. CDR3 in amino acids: CASSFMGGYSNQPQHF. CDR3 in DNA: TGTGCCAGCAGCTTTATGGGCGGCTATAGCAATCAGCCCCAGCATTTT.

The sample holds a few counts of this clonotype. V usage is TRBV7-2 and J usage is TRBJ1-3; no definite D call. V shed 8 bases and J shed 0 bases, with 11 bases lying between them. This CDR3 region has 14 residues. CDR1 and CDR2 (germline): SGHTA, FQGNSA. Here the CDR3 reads CASGHTSSGNTIYF. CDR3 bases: TGTGCCAGCGGCCACACGAGCTCTGGAAACACCATATATTTT.

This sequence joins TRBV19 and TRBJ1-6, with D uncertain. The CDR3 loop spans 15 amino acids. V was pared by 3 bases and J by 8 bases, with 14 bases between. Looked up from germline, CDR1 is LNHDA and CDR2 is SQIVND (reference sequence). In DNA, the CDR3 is TGTGCCAGTAGTATGGGAGAGTCGCTCCATTCACCCCTCCACTTT. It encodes CASSMGESLHSPLHF.

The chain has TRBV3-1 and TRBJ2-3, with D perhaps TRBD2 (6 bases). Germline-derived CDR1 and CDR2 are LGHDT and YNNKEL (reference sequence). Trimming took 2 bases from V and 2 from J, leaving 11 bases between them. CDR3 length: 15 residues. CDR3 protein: CASSQTGLNTDTQYF. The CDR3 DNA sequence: TGTGCCAGCAGCCAAACGGGACTGAACACAGATACGCAGTATTTT.

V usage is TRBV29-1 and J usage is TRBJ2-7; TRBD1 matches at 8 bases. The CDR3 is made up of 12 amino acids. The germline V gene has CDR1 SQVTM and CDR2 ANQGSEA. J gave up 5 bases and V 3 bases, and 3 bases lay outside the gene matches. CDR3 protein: CSVEDRADEQYF. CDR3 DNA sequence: TGCAGCGTTGAGGACAGGGCCGACGAGCAGTACTTC.

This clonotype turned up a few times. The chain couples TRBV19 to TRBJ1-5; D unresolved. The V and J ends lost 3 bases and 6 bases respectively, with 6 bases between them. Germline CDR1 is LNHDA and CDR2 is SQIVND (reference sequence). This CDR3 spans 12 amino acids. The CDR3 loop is CASSISVQPQHF. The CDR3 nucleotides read TGTGCCAGTAGTATCTCCGTTCAGCCCCAGCATTTT.

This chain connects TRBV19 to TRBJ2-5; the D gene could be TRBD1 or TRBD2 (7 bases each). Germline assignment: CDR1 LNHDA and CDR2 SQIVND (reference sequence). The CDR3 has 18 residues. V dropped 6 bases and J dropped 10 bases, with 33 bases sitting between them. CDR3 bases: TGTGCCAGTAGCCCTCTTACTGGGGGGGGGCGGACAGGTTTTGGCCAGTACTTC. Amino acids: CASSPLTGGGRTGFGQYF.

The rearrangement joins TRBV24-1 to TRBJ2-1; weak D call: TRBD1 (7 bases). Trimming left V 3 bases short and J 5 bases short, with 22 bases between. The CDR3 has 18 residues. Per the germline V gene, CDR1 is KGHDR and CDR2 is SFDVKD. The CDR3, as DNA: TGTGCCACCAGTGATACGCAGATCGGGGGACAGCTCAACAATGAGCAGTTCTTC. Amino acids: CATSDTQIGGQLNNEQFF.

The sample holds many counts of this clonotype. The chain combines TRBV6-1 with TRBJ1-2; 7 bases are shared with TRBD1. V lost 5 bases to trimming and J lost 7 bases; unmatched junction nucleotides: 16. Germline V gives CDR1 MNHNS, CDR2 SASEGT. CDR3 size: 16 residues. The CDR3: CASSPRGGQGDSGYTF. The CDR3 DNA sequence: TGTGCCAGCAGTCCCCGTGGGGGGCAGGGGGACTCTGGCTACACCTTC.

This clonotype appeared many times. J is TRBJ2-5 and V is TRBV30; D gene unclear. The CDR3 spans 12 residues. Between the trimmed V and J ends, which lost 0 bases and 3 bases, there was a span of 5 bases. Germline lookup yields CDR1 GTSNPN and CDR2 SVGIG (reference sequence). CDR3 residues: CAWSVGEETQYF. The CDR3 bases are TGTGCCTGGAGTGTTGGGGAAGAGACCCAGTACTTC.

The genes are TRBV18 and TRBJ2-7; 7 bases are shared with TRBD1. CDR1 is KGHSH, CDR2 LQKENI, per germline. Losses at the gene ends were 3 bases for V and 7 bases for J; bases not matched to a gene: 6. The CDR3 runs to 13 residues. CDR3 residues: CASSPGTVLEQYF. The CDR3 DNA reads TGTGCCAGCTCACCGGGGACAGTCTTGGAGCAGTACTTC.

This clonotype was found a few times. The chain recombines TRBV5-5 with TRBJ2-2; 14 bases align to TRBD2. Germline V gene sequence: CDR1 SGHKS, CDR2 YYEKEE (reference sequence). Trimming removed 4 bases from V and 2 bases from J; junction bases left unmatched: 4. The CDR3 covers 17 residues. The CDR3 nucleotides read TGTGCCAGCAGCCCCGGACTAGCGGGAGGTAACACCGGGGAGCTGTTTTTT. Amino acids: CASSPGLAGGNTGELFF.

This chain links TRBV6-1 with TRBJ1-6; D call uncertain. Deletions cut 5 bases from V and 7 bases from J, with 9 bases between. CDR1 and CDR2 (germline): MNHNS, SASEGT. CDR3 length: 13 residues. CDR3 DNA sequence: TGTGCCAGCAGTTCCCACGAAAATTCACCCCTCCACTTT. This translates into CASSSHENSPLHF.

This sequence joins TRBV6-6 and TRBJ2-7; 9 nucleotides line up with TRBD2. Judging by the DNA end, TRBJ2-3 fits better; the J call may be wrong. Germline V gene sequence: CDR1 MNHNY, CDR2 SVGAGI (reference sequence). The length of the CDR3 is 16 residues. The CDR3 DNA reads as TGTGCCAGCAGACCATATGGGACTAGCTATAGGTATACGCAGTATTTT. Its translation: CASRPYGTSYRYTQYF.

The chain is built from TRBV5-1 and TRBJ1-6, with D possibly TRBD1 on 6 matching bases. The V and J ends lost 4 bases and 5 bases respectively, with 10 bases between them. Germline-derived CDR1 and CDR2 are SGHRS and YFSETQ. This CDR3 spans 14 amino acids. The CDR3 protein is CASSRTADNSPLHF. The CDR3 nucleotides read TGCGCCAGCAGCCGGACAGCTGATAATTCACCCCTCCACTTT. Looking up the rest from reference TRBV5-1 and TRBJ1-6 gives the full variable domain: KAGVTQTPRYLIKTRGQQVTLSCSPISGHRSVSWYQQTPGQGLQFLFEYFSETQRNKGNFPGRFSGRQFSNSRSEMNVSTLELGDSALYLCASSRTADNSPLHFGNGTRLTVT.

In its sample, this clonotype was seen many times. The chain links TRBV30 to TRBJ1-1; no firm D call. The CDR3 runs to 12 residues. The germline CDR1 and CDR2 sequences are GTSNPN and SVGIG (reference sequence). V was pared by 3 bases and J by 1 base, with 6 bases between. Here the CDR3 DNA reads TGTGCCTGGAGGGGCAGGAACACTGAAGCTTTCTTT. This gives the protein CAWRGRNTEAFF.

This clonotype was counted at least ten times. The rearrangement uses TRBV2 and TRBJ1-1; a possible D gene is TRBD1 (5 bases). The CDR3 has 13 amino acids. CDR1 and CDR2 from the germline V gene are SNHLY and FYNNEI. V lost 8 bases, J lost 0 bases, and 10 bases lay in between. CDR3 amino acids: CASDSQMNTEAFF. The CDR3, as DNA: TGTGCCAGCGACAGTCAGATGAACACTGAAGCTTTCTTT.

CDR3: CASSPRNSGSEQYF. The DNA for the CDR3 is TGTGCCAGCAGCCCCAGAAATTCAGGGTCCGAGCAGTACTTC. The gene calls are TRBV7-9 and TRBJ2-7, with D possibly TRBD1 on 5 matching bases. The germline CDR1 and CDR2 sequences are SEHNR and FQNEAQ (reference sequence). The CDR3 runs 14 residues. The ends were cut back, 5 bases at V and 6 bases at J, with 17 bases in the middle. Complete variable domain (other parts from reference TRBV7-9 and TRBJ2-7): DTGVSQNPRHKITKRGQNVTFRCDPISEHNRLYWYRQTLGQGPEFLTYFQNEAQLEKSRLLSDRFSAERPKGSFSTLEIQRTEQGDSAMYLCASSPRNSGSEQYFGPGTRLTVT.

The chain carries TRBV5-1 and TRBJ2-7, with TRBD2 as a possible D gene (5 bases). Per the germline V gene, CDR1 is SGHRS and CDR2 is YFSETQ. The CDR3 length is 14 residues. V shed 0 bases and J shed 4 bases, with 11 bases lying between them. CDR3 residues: CASSLDSPGYEQYF. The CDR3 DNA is TGCGCCAGCAGCTTGGACTCGCCGGGATACGAGCAGTACTTC.

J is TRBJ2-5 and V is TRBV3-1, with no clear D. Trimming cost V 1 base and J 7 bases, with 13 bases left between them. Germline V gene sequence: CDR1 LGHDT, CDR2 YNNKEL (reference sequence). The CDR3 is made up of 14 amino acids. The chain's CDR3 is CASSQAVDLGTQYF. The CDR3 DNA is TGTGCCAGCAGCCAAGCCGTTGACCTCGGGACCCAGTACTTC.

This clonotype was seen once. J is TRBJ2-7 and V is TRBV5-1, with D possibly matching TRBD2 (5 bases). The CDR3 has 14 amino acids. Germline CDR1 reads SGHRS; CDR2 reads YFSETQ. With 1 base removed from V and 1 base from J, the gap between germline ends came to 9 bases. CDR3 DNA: TGCGCCAGCAGCTTGCTGGACTCTTCCTACGAGCAGTACTTC. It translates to CASSLLDSSYEQYF.